The rows below give T cell receptor beta chains drawn from one sample of a study of blood T cell repertoires in COVID-19. The data were produced by immunoSEQ multiplex PCR, yet TCRdb's version contains in-frame clones alone and is incomplete. The table has about 200,000 clones, 75% to 90% seen once. The sample taken for sequencing was peripheral blood. These receptors were taken from a woman older than 75 with COVID-19, enrolled during active disease. Each CDR3 is given with its conserved first and last residue.

J gene,V gene,CDR3 protein
TRBJ2-5,TRBV29-1,CSVVLDSLLRLAQYF
TRBJ1-5,TRBV7-9,CASSLAHGSQPQHF
TRBJ1-4,TRBV3-1/TRBV3-2,CASSKRDSASTGSEKLFF
TRBJ1-5,TRBV2,CASQSSGRGSNQPQHF
TRBJ1-3,TRBV27,CASSLTQGAGNTIYF
TRBJ1-2,TRBV18,CASSPSGDGYTF
TRBJ1-5,TRBV10-3,CAISEGGNQPQHF
TRBJ2-2,TRBV28,CASSLSRDRGRVGELFF
TRBJ1-1,TRBV11-2,CASSSGGTGKTEAFF
TRBJ2-7,TRBV10-1,CASSSSIPGLAFHRYEQYF
TRBJ2-5,TRBV7-2,CASSLGGGETQYF
TRBJ2-3,TRBV28,CASRNPGTSLADTQYF
TRBJ2-7,TRBV19,CASSIVFPGEQYF
TRBJ2-3,TRBV6-6,CASRPGRAGGDTQYF
TRBJ2-6,TRBV5-1,CASSLGGSGANVLTF
TRBJ1-5,TRBV6-5,CASSYSRQSNQPQHF
TRBJ1-5,TRBV2,CASSLDNSQHF
TRBJ1-1,TRBV19,CASIQATGGAFF
TRBJ1-5,TRBV11-2,CASSLVAGRNQPQHF
TRBJ1-6,TRBV14,CASSQATGQGNSPLHF
TRBJ1-1,TRBV4-2,CASSQDKGAMNTEAFF
TRBJ2-6,TRBV30,CAWSAPGISGANVLTF
TRBJ1-4,TRBV5-1,CASSLKPGGEKLFF
TRBJ1-4,TRBV28,CASSSSNEKLFF
TRBJ2-1,TRBV19,CASSIPGVGEQFF
TRBJ2-5,TRBV30,CAWAGTGKRETQYF
TRBJ1-1,TRBV28,CASNGGGPEAFF
TRBJ2-5,TRBV5-1,CASSLDTREGETQYF
TRBJ2-1,TRBV27,CASRWGGSEQFF
TRBJ2-1,TRBV4-2,CASSQRGNGNEQFF
TRBJ2-5,TRBV29-1,CSVERDRQETQYF
TRBJ1-5,TRBV2,CASSKARVFQPQHF
TRBJ1-2,TRBV28,CASSLSRGNRGGGYGYTF
TRBJ1-3,TRBV5-1,CASSLAAGHERDF
TRBJ2-5,TRBV7-3,CATAGGQETQYF
TRBJ2-1,TRBV20-1,CSASRRGSSYNEQFF
TRBJ1-2,TRBV6-1,CASSEGLGSYGYTF
TRBJ2-3,TRBV5-1,CASSLADYSTDTQYF
TRBJ1-5,TRBV19,CASSAYPQGWGQPQHF
TRBJ1-1,TRBV10-3,CAIRATDEAFF
TRBJ1-6,TRBV3-1/TRBV3-2,CASSPLNSPLHF
TRBJ2-6,TRBV19,CASTPGQGIPGANVLTF
TRBJ1-3,TRBV19,CASSLDRVSGNTIYF
TRBJ1-1,TRBV19,CATQRGGRMDTEAFF
TRBJ1-4,TRBV29-1,CSAQTGTGNEKLFF
TRBJ1-1,TRBV29-1,CSARQGYGEAFF
TRBJ2-7,TRBV9,CASSPNEDEQYF
TRBJ1-4,TRBV18,CASSPRQGRNEKLFF